The clone carrying this TCR beta chain was observed once. Its cognate antigen is unknown. This sample was taken from a study of OX40 agonist ivuxolimab in advanced cancers. Study summary: The study reported partial responses in three patients: one hepatocellular carcinoma, two cutaneous melanoma.

Study conclusions and caveats: Still undetermined is the antigen specificity of the expanded peripheral T cells.

Libraries were prepared by immunoSEQ multiplex PCR; TCRdb keeps only in-frame clonotypes and omits some of them. The sample shows approximately 78,000 clones, roughly 83% of them seen only once. CDR3 length: 16 amino acids. V lost 4 bases and J lost 3; bases outside the gene matches: 11. Germline V lookup: CDR1 SEHNR, CDR2 FQNEAQ (reference sequence). The TCR originated in an adult with an advanced solid tumor such as melanoma, head and neck, liver or kidney cancer. The chain couples TRBV7-9 to TRBJ1-2, with 7 nucleotides matching TRBD1. Source: CD4+ or CD8+ T cells sorted from blood, taken in a trial of the OX40 agonist ivuxolimab. CDR3 bases: TGTGCCAGCAGCTCACAGGGGTCTATAGCATACTATGGCTACACCTTC. Encoded protein: CASSSQGSIAYYGYTF. Variable domain in full (rest from reference TRBV7-9 and TRBJ1-2): DTGVSQNPRHKITKRGQNVTFRCDPISEHNRLYWYRQTLGQGPEFLTYFQNEAQLEKSRLLSDRFSAERPKGSFSTLEIQRTEQGDSAMYLCASSSQGSIAYYGYTFGSGTRLTVV.